A single sample is the source of the 22 T cell receptor beta chains below, sequenced in a study of blood T cell repertoires in COVID-19. The method was immunoSEQ multiplex PCR; TCRdb's version includes in-frame clones alone and lacks a portion of them. The table records 200,000 to 300,000 clones, 86% of them present only once. Sequencing used peripheral blood. The receptors here all came from a woman of 80 years or more with COVID-19, enrolled during active disease.

The chain carries TRBV19 and TRBJ1-2; 7 bases agree with TRBD1. Germline trimming cut 8 bases from V and 4 bases from J; bases unmatched to any gene: 4. CDR3 length: 12 amino acids. CDR1 is LNHDA and CDR2 is SQIVND in the germline V gene (reference sequence). CDR3: CASDRVGYGYTF. In DNA, the CDR3 is TGTGCCAGTGACAGGGTTGGCTATGGCTACACCTTC. The whole variable domain, remainder taken from reference TRBV19 and TRBJ1-2, is DGGITQSPKYLFRKEGQNVTLSCEQNLNHDAMYWYRQDPGQGLRLIYYSQIVNDFQKGDIAEGYSVSREKKESFPLTVTSAQKNPTAFYLCASDRVGYGYTFGSGTRLTVV.

The chain carries TRBV12-3 or TRBV12-4 and TRBJ2-3; 7 bases are a match to TRBD1. The CDR3 contains 13 residues. After removal of 5 bases from V and 5 bases from J, the junction contained 4 bases not matched to a gene. In DNA, the CDR3 is TGTGCCAGCAGTGACAGGGCGGAAGATACGCAGTATTTT. Its protein is CASSDRAEDTQYF.

The V gene is TRBV7-6, the J gene TRBJ2-5; perhaps TRBD2 as D (6 bases). Trimming took 5 bases from V and 5 from J, leaving 18 bases between them. The germline gives CDR1 SGHVS, CDR2 FNYEAQ. The CDR3 loop spans 15 amino acids. CDR3 in amino acids: CASSPRTTQRETQYF. The CDR3 DNA follows: TGTGCCAGCAGCCCTCGGACTACCCAGAGGGAGACCCAGTACTTC.

The rearrangement uses TRBV7-8 and TRBJ1-2, with D uncertain. Trimming cost V 5 bases and J 7 bases, with 20 bases left between them. This CDR3 has 15 amino acids. Germline CDR1 and CDR2: SGHVS and FQNEAQ. CDR3 residues: CASSQSGFRIPGYTF. The CDR3 DNA reads as TGTGCCAGCAGCCAATCAGGATTCCGCATCCCTGGCTACACCTTC.

The chain couples TRBV2 to TRBJ2-3; 10 bases are a match to TRBD1. The V gene end was trimmed by 2 bases and the J gene end by 0 bases; junction bases not matched to a gene: 11. Germline CDR1 reads SNHLY; CDR2 reads FYNNEI. CDR3 size: 19 residues. The CDR3 reads CASSERDRGPQPSTDTQYF. The CDR3 nucleotides are TGTGCCAGCAGTGAAAGGGACAGGGGCCCCCAGCCGAGCACAGATACGCAGTATTTT.

The V gene is TRBV7-2, the J gene TRBJ2-4; TRBD2 aligns across 12 bases. Germline lookup yields CDR1 SGHTA and CDR2 FQGNSA. There are 19 residues in the CDR3. V gave up 6 bases and J gave up 0 bases; unmatched junction bases: 12. The CDR3 here is CASSFTGTSGFLAKNIQYF. The CDR3 nucleotides are TGTGCCAGCAGTTTTACCGGGACTAGCGGGTTTCTAGCCAAAAACATTCAGTACTTC.

This chain connects TRBV19 to TRBJ1-1, with no clear D. Germline lookup yields CDR1 LNHDA and CDR2 SQIVND (reference sequence). The length of the CDR3 is 15 residues. Trimming removed 10 bases at V and 5 bases at J, with 23 bases between. CDR3 coding DNA: TGTGCCACCCTACGCAGAGGCGCCTATGAAACTGAAGCTTTCTTT. Protein product: CATLRRGAYETEAFF.

V and J are TRBV27 and TRBJ2-1, with TRBD2 as a possible D gene (7 bases). The CDR3 contains 13 residues. Germline CDR1 is MNHEY and CDR2 is SMNVEV (reference sequence). V was clipped by 8 bases and J by 9 bases, with 17 bases between them. The CDR3 coding sequence is TGTGCCAGCGGGAGGGGGGGTCGGTTTGAGCAGTTCTTC. This encodes CASGRGGRFEQFF.

V gene TRBV5-1 combines with J gene TRBJ2-5, with 13 bases fitting TRBD2. The CDR3 is 16 amino acids. Per germline, CDR1 SGHRS and CDR2 YFSETQ. J was trimmed by 2 bases and V by 4 bases; bases with no gene match: 5. In DNA, the CDR3 is TGCGCCAGCAGCAGAATGACTAGCGGGGGGCAAGAGACCCAGTACTTC. It yields the protein CASSRMTSGGQETQYF.

The rearrangement links TRBV2 to TRBJ1-4; 9 nucleotides align to TRBD1. The CDR3 is 16 residues long. Germline V CDR1 and CDR2: SNHLY, FYNNEI. V shed 5 bases and J 4 bases; nucleotides not matched to a gene: 8. DNA for the CDR3: TGTGCCAGCAGTTACAGGGGGCGCTCCATTAATGAAAAACTGTTTTTT. Its translation is CASSYRGRSINEKLFF.

The chain joins TRBV11-2 to TRBJ1-6; D perhaps matches TRBD1 (5 bases). The V gene lost 3 bases and the J gene lost 7 bases, with 13 bases spanning the gap. CDR1 and CDR2 (germline): SGHAT, FQNNGV. The CDR3 covers 15 residues. The CDR3 is CASSFEGVANSPLHF. CDR3 coding DNA: TGTGCCAGCAGCTTCGAAGGGGTAGCCAATTCACCCCTCCACTTT.

The chain employs TRBV10-3 and TRBJ1-3, with no clear D. The CDR3 sequence is 13 residues long. V shed 3 bases and J shed 4 bases, with 7 bases lying between them. Germline CDR1 reads ENHRY; CDR2 reads SYGVKD. DNA of the CDR3: TGTGCCATCAGTGACTCCCAGGGAAACACCATATATTTT. It codes for CAISDSQGNTIYF.

The chain combines TRBV6-5 with TRBJ2-7, with a weak D call TRBD1 (6 bases). Germline CDR1 and CDR2: MNHEY and SVGAGI. The ends were cut back, 5 bases at V and 3 bases at J, with 14 bases in the middle. The CDR3 length is 14 residues. The CDR3 sequence is CASSHPGTNYEQYV. CDR3 DNA sequence: TGTGCCAGCAGTCATCCTGGGACAAACTACGAGCAGTACGTC.

This clone has a single count. This chain links TRBV18 with TRBJ1-6; the match to TRBD1 covers 8 bases. Looked up from germline, CDR1 is KGHSH and CDR2 is LQKENI. V was clipped by 3 bases and J by 8 bases; unmatched bases: 3. The CDR3 runs to 14 residues. As DNA, the CDR3 is TGTGCCAGCTCACCGACAGGGGAATATTCACCCCTCCACTTT. Protein product: CASSPTGEYSPLHF.

This sequence joins TRBV19 and TRBJ1-1; TRBD1 might be the D (6 bases). V was cut by 3 bases and J by 0 bases, with 14 bases left in between. Germline CDR1 LNHDA, CDR2 SQIVND (reference sequence). CDR3 size: 16 residues. The DNA for the CDR3 is TGTGCCAGTAGTATTTTCGGACAGCGAGTGAACACTGAAGCTTTCTTT. Amino acid sequence: CASSIFGQRVNTEAFF. The variable domain in full, with the rest retrieved from reference TRBV19 and TRBJ1-1, is DGGITQSPKYLFRKEGQNVTLSCEQNLNHDAMYWYRQDPGQGLRLIYYSQIVNDFQKGDIAEGYSVSREKKESFPLTVTSAQKNPTAFYLCASSIFGQRVNTEAFFGQGTRLTVV.

The V gene is TRBV7-9, the J gene TRBJ2-2; 8 bases are shared with TRBD1. V trimming: 0 bases; J trimming: 16 bases; junction bases outside the gene matches: 4. The length of the CDR3 is 12 residues. Germline values: CDR1 SEHNR, CDR2 FQNEAQ (reference sequence). CDR3 amino acids: CASSLALDREFF. In DNA form, the CDR3 reads TGTGCCAGCAGCTTAGCCTTGGACAGGGAGTTTTTT.

This chain joins TRBV12-3 or TRBV12-4 and TRBJ1-5; unclear D gene. The CDR3 is made up of 13 amino acids. V lost 4 bases and J 5 bases, leaving 9 bases between the germline ends. Written as DNA, the CDR3 is TGTGCCAGCAGTTCCTTCGGAGATCAGCCCCAGCATTTT. Its translation is CASSSFGDQPQHF.

V gene TRBV2 combines with J gene TRBJ2-3; D remains unclear. The germline V gene encodes CDR1 SNHLY and CDR2 FYNNEI. V lost 3 bases to trimming and J lost 6 bases, with 10 bases between them. There are 13 residues in the CDR3. CDR3 residues: CASSELPVDTQYF. The CDR3 DNA reads TGTGCCAGCAGTGAGTTACCGGTGGATACGCAGTATTTT. The variable domain in full, completed from reference TRBV2 and TRBJ2-3, reads EPEVTQTPSHQVTQMGQEVILRCVPISNHLYFYWYRQILGQKVEFLVSFYNNEISEKSEIFDDQFSVERPDGSNFTLKIRSTKLEDSAMYFCASSELPVDTQYFGPGTRLTVL.

The chain couples TRBV7-2 to TRBJ2-5, with 14 positions matching TRBD2. The CDR3 extends over 17 amino acids. CDR1 and CDR2 (germline): SGHTA, FQGNSA. V dropped 5 bases and J dropped 7; count of bases not matched to a gene: 12. For the CDR3, the DNA is TGTGCCAGCAGCCCCGGGACTAGCGGGGGCCAGAGGGGGACCCAGTACTTC. Amino acid sequence: CASSPGTSGGQRGTQYF. Together with reference TRBV7-2 and TRBJ2-5, the CDR3 gives the full variable domain: GAGVSQSPSNKVTEKGKDVELRCDPISGHTALYWYRQSLGQGLEFLIYFQGNSAPDKSGLPSDRFSAERTGGSVSTLTIQRTQQEDSAVYLCASSPGTSGGQRGTQYFGPGTRLLVL.

The V and J genes are TRBV6-1 and TRBJ1-6; 9 bases match TRBD1. Trimming cost V 1 base and J 9 bases; bases outside gene matches: 4. In germline, CDR1 is MNHNS, CDR2 SASEGT. The CDR3 is 15 residues long. DNA of the CDR3: TGTGCCAGCAGTGAAGGGGACAGGGACTCTTCACCCCTCCACTTT. Protein sequence: CASSEGDRDSSPLHF.

The J gene is TRBJ2-3, the V gene TRBV9; 9 nucleotides agree with TRBD2. The length of the CDR3 is 16 residues. After removal of 1 base from V and 4 bases from J, the junction contained 7 bases not matched to a gene. Germline loops: CDR1 SGDLS, CDR2 YYNGEE. The CDR3, as DNA: TGTGCCAGCAGCGTAAGTTCGGCGGGGGGGCCAGATACGCAGTATTTT. It specifies CASSVSSAGGPDTQYF.

V is TRBV10-2 and J is TRBJ1-1; no clear D gene. There are 12 residues in the CDR3. V lost 5 bases, J lost 5 bases, and 9 bases lay in between. Germline CDR1 is WSHSY and CDR2 is SAAADI. The CDR3 here is CASSPGGTEAFF. CDR3 nucleotides: TGCGCCAGCAGTCCGGGAGGGACTGAAGCTTTCTTT.